The TCR beta chain described here comes from a study of blood T cell repertoires in COVID-19. Looking at the study overall: Acute and convalescent COVID-19 samples came from the United States, Italy and Spain. PBMCs, B-cell-depleted T cells, or T cells provided the cDNA or gDNA that made up the material.

V lost 3 bases and J lost 6, with 15 bases in between. CDR1 is LNHDA, CDR2 SQIVND, per germline (reference sequence). This CDR3 contains 14 residues. Authors' processing steps: By means of reference gene primer amplification, nucleated cell counts were estimated. Measured with immunoSEQ multiplex PCR; TCRdb has only the in-frame clones, and not every one. V and J calls and clone size are given by that table; D and trimming were obtained from the DNA. The table lists fewer than 90,000 clones, roughly 86% of them singletons. Sequencing was performed on peripheral blood. This clonotype was sampled from a man between 65 and 80 years old with acute or convalescent COVID-19. The chain has TRBV19 and TRBJ2-7; D is perhaps TRBD2 (7 bases). The CDR3 coding sequence is TGTGCCAGTAGTATGGCGGGGGCGCGTTTCGAGCAGTACTTC. The encoded protein is CASSMAGARFEQYF.